This T cell receptor (beta chain) was captured in a study of blood T cell repertoires in COVID-19. After removal of 5 bases from V and 4 bases from J, the junction contained 10 bases not matched to a gene. The V gene's germline CDR1 is SEHNR and CDR2 FQNEAQ (reference sequence). This CDR3 contains 16 residues. This clone was seen more than once but under ten times. Produced via immunoSEQ multiplex PCR; TCRdb's table is partial and in-frame only. The repertoire includes 200,000 to 250,000 clones, around 80% of them detected once, and around 5.1% sits in the top ten. This chain connects TRBV7-9 to TRBJ2-2; 7 bases align to TRBD1. This sequence was found in a woman aged 65 to 85 with acute or convalescent COVID-19. The specimen was peripheral blood. The CDR3 region has the DNA TGTGCCAGCAGCCCCGTACCCGCAGGGGGCACCGGGGAGCTGTTTTTT. Its translation is CASSPVPAGGTGELFF.